Listed here are 14 T cell receptor delta chains from one sample, sequenced in a study of gammadelta T cells in human blood. TCRdb re-called clones from the RT-PCR reads using CATT. This sample has approximately 300 delta-chain clones, with over 60% found just once. Sample: Vgamma9Vdelta2 gamma-delta T cells from adult blood. The receptors here all came from a human donor.

Concerning this clone itself: A read error is likely here: a far larger clone is one base away. Other DNA sequences in this sample translate to the same CDR3. The J gene is TRDJ1, the V gene TRDV2; 13 bases are a match to TRDD3. Germline CDR1 and CDR2: GEAIGNYY and EKD. This CDR3 contains 15 residues. Written as DNA, the CDR3 is TGTGCCTGTGTACTGGGGGATACGTACACAGATAAACTCATCTTT. Translation gives CACVLGDTYTDKLIF.

Note on this clone: A read error is likely here: a far larger clone is one base away. V gene TRDV2 combines with J gene TRDJ1; TRDD3 aligns across 11 bases. This CDR3 is built from 17 residues. Germline CDR1 reads GEAIGNYY; CDR2 reads EKD. The CDR3 sequence is CACDTVDWGIRSDKRIF. The DNA of the CDR3 is TGTGCCTGTGACACCGTCGATTGGGGGATACGCTCCGATAAACGCATCTTT.

This clone is hyperexpanded within its sample. This sample also contains other DNA sequences that code for the same CDR3. The V call is TRDV2, the J call TRDJ1; 12 positions match TRDD3. The CDR3 totals 19 residues. Germline V gene data show CDR1 as GEAIGNYY and CDR2 as EKD. The V and J ends lost 3 bases and 1 base, in that order; junction bases with no gene match: 14. The CDR3 nucleotides read TGTGCCTGTGACGGCGTCGCTGGGGGATACGCCCTACCCACCGATAAACTCATCTTT. Translated: CACDGVAGGYALPTDKLIF.

A remark on this clone: A read error is likely here: a far larger clone is one base away. The chain combines TRDV2 with TRDJ1; TRDD3 matches at 9 bases. V was clipped by 1 base and J by 4 bases; unmatched bases: 15. The length of the CDR3 is 18 residues. Germline CDR1 is GEAIGNYY and CDR2 is EKD. CDR3: CACDTVHAGGSGGDKLIF. Written as DNA, the CDR3 is TGTGCCTGTGACACTGTACATGCTGGGGGATCCGGGGGCGATAAACTCATCTTT.

As concerns this clone: The protein TCRdb gives is from a much larger clone and does not agree with this DNA's translation at residue 8, likely a read error; the protein shown here comes from the DNA. The V gene is TRDV2, the J gene TRDJ1; D unresolved. The CDR3 length is 16 residues. Germline V gene sequence: CDR1 GEAIGNYY, CDR2 EKD. Deletions cut 1 base from V and 0 bases from J, with 14 bases between. For the CDR3, the DNA is TGTGCCTGTGACACAGTATCCAGATTGTACACCGATAAACTCATCTTT. Translation gives CACDTVSRLYTDKLIF.

Remarks on this clone: TCRdb's protein for this DNA is that of a much larger clone and differs from the translation at residue 10, likely a read error; the protein shown is the DNA translation. V and J are TRDV2 and TRDJ1, with 9 bases fitting TRDD3. Trimming at V came to 0 bases and at J to 1 base, leaving 5 bases not matched to a gene. CDR3 length: 16 amino acids. CDR1 and CDR2 (germline): GEAIGNYY, EKD. CDR3 nucleotides: TGTGCCTGTGACACCCTACTGGGGGAGAGCACCGATAAACTCATCTTT. Translated: CACDTLLGESTDKLIF.

On this clone: The likely explanation is a read error, given a far larger clone one base away. The V gene is TRDV2, the J gene TRDJ1; TRDD3 is a possible D gene (5 bases). Between the trimmed V and J ends, which lost 0 bases and 0 bases, there was a span of 19 bases. The CDR3 extends over 18 amino acids. Germline values: CDR1 GEAIGNYY, CDR2 EKD. DNA of the CDR3: TGTGCCTGTGACACCCTACTGAGGATCGGGGACAACACCGATAAACTCATCTTT. Protein: CACDTLLRIGDNTDKLIF.

As to this clone: A read error is likely here: a far larger clone is one base away. The chain uses TRDV2 and TRDJ1; 10 positions match TRDD3. In germline, CDR1 is GEAIGNYY, CDR2 EKD. CDR3 length: 18 amino acids. This CDR3 is CASDTVHTGGSGGDKLIF. Written as DNA, the CDR3 is TGTGCCTCTGACACTGTACATACTGGGGGATCCGGGGGCGATAAACTCATCTTT.

This clone showed up just once. No V gene call was produced; the J gene was TRDJ1; the DNA was not compared with TRDD3, the D call given in the table. The CDR3 sequence is 26 residues long. In nucleotides, the CDR3 is TGCAGTGGTATCAACGCAGAGTACATGGGGCATTGTGCCTTCGGGCGTGTTGGGACACTAAGCGATAAACTCATCTTT. It translates to CSGINAEYMGHCAFGRVGTLSDKLIF.

On this clone: The TCRdb record carries a much larger clone's protein, which differs from this DNA's translation at residue 9; a read error is the likely cause, and the protein listed here is the DNA translation. The chain carries TRDV2 and TRDJ1, with 7 bases that match TRDD3. The length of the CDR3 is 16 residues. CDR1 and CDR2 from the germline V gene are GEAIGNYY and EKD. The V and J ends lost 4 bases and 1 base, in that order; junction bases with no gene match: 11. The CDR3 DNA reads as TGTGCCTGTGATCCCCTACTGGGGAATACCACCGATAAACTCATCTTT. Encoded protein: CACDPLLGNTTDKLIF.

About this clone itself: With only one base between it and a far larger clone, this is likely a read error. This chain connects TRDV2 to TRDJ1; the D gene is possibly TRDD3 (6 bases). Germline V gene lookup returns CDR1 GEAIGNYY and CDR2 EKD. This CDR3 region has 15 residues. The CDR3 loop is CARDTLGVFTDKLIF. For the CDR3, the DNA is TGTGCCCGTGACACTTTGGGGGTTTTCACCGATAAACTCATCTTT.

This clone was picked up one time. Translating this DNA gives a protein that differs at residue 14 from the TCRdb one, which belongs to a much larger clone; a read error is likely, and the protein shown is this translation. This sequence joins TRDV2 and TRDJ1, with 9 bases aligning to TRDD3. Looked up from germline, CDR1 is GEAIGNYY and CDR2 is EKD. The CDR3 runs to 16 residues. As DNA, the CDR3 is TGTGCCTGTGACACCCTACTGGGGGAGAACACCGATAAACGCATCTTT. Translating gives CACDTLLGENTDKRIF.

About this clone itself: A far larger clone is only one base removed, so a read error is likely. The rearrangement joins TRDV2 to TRDJ1, with 12 bases that match TRDD3. The CDR3 is 19 amino acids. Germline V CDR1 and CDR2: GEAIGNYY, EKD. Trimming took 3 bases from V and 1 from J; bases not matched to a gene: 14. The CDR3 DNA reads TGTGCCTGTGACGGCGTCGCTGGGGGATACGCCATACCCACCGATAAACTCATCTTT. It yields the protein CACDGVAGGYAIPTDKLIF.

As concerns this clone: A read error is the likely source, as a far larger clone sits one nucleotide away. Other DNA sequences in the sample encode the same CDR3. This sequence joins TRDV2 and TRDJ1, with D hard to call. The CDR3 sequence is 16 residues long. Per germline, CDR1 GEAIGNYY and CDR2 EKD. The CDR3 reads CACDTVGRTDTDKLIF. The CDR3 nucleotides read TGTGCCTGTGACACCGTTGGAAGAACCGACACCGACAAACTCATCTTT.